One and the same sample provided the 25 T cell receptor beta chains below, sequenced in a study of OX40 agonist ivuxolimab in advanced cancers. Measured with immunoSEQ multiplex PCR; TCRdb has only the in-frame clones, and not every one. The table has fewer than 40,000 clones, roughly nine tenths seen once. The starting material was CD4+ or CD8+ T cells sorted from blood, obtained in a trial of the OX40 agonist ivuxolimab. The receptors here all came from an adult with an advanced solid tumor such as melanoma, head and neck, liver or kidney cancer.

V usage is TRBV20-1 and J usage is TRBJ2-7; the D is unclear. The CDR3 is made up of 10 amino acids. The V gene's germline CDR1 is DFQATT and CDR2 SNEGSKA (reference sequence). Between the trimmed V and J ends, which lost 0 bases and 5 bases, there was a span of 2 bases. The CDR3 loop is CSARENEQYF. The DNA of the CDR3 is TGCAGTGCTAGAGAGAACGAGCAGTACTTC.

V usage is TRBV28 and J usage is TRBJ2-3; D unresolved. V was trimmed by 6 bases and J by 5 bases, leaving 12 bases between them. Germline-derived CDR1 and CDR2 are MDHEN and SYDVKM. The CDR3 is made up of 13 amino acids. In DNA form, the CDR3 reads TGTGCCAGCAGCTCCAGACTTGAAGATACGCAGTATTTT. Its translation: CASSSRLEDTQYF.

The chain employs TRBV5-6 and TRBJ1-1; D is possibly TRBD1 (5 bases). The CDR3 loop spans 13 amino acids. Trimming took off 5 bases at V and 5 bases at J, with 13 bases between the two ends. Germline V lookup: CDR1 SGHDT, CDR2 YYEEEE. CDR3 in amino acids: CASRTGGWTEAFF. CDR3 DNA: TGTGCCAGCAGAACCGGGGGTTGGACTGAAGCTTTCTTT.

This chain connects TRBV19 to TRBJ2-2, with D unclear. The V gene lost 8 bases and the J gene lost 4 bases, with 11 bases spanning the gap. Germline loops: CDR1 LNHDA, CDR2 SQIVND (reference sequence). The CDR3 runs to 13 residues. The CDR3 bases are TGTGCCAGTCTCCCTGGGGTCACCGGGGAGCTGTTTTTT. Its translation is CASLPGVTGELFF.

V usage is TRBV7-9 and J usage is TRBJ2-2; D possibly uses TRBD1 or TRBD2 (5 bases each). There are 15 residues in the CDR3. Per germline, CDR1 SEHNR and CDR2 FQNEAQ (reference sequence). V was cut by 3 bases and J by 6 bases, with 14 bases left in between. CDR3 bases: TGTGCCAGCAGCTTTTCGGTCCGAGGGGCCGGGGAGCTGTTTTTT. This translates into CASSFSVRGAGELFF. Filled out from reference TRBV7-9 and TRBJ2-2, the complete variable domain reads DTGVSQNPRHKITKRGQNVTFRCDPISEHNRLYWYRQTLGQGPEFLTYFQNEAQLEKSRLLSDRFSAERPKGSFSTLEIQRTEQGDSAMYLCASSFSVRGAGELFFGEGSRLTVL.

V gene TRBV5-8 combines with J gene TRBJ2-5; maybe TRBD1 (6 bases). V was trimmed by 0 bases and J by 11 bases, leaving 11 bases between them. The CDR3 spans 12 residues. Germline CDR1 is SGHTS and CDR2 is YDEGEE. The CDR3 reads CASSLEPGEQYF. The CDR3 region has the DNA TGTGCCAGCAGCTTGGAGCCAGGGGAGCAGTACTTC.

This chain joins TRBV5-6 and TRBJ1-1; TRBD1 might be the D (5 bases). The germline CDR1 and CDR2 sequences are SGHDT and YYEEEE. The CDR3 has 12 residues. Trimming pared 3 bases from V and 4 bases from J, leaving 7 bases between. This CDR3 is CASSYGGTEAFF. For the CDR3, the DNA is TGTGCCAGCAGCTACGGGGGCACTGAAGCTTTCTTT.

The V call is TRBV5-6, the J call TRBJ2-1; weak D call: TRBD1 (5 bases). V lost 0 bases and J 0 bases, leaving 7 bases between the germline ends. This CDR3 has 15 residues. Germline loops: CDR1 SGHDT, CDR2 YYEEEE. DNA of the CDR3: TGTGCCAGCAGCTTGGGACAGCTCTCCTACAATGAGCAGTTCTTC. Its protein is CASSLGQLSYNEQFF.

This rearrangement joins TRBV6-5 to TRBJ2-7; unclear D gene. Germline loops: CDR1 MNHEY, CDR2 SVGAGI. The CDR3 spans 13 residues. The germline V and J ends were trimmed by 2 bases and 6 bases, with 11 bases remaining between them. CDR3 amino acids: CASSYRITFEQYF. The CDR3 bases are TGTGCCAGCAGTTACAGGATAACCTTCGAGCAGTACTTC.

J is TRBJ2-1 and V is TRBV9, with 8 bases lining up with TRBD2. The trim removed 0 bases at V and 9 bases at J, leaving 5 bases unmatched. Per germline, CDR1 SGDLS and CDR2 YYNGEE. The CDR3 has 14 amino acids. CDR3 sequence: CASSVDGRELEQFF. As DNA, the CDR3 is TGTGCCAGCAGCGTAGACGGGAGGGAACTTGAGCAGTTCTTC.

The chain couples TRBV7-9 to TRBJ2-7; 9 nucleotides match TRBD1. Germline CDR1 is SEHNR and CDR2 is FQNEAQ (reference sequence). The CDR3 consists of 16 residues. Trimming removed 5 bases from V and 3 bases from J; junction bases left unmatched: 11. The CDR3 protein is CASSTLGQGSFYEQYF. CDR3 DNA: TGTGCCAGCAGCACCCTCGGACAGGGGAGTTTCTACGAGCAGTACTTC.

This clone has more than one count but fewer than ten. The DNA of the CDR3 is TGTGCCAGCAGCTTAGCGCTTGGAGGGGGCGCGGCTGGGGCCAACGTCCTGACTTTC. This encodes CASSLALGGGAAGANVLTF. The chain has TRBV7-9 and TRBJ2-6; weak D call: TRBD1 (7 bases). Trimming pared 0 bases from V and 2 bases from J, leaving 17 bases between. Germline V CDR1 and CDR2: SEHNR, FQNEAQ (reference sequence). CDR3 length: 19 residues.

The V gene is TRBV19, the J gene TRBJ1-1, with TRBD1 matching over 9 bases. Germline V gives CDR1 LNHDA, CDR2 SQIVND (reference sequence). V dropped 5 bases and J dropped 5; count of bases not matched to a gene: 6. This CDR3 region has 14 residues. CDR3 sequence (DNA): TGTGCCAGTAGTTCCGGGACAGGGAGGACTGAAGCTTTCTTT. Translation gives CASSSGTGRTEAFF. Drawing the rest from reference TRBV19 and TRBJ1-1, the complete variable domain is DGGITQSPKYLFRKEGQNVTLSCEQNLNHDAMYWYRQDPGQGLRLIYYSQIVNDFQKGDIAEGYSVSREKKESFPLTVTSAQKNPTAFYLCASSSGTGRTEAFFGQGTRLTVV.

Here the CDR3 reads CASSLVGSNYNEQFF. DNA for the CDR3: TGTGCCAGCAGCTTGGTAGGCAGCAACTACAATGAGCAGTTCTTC. The chain joins TRBV5-6 to TRBJ2-1, with D hard to call. Germline V lookup: CDR1 SGHDT, CDR2 YYEEEE. V gave up 0 bases and J gave up 3 bases, with 10 bases separating them. The CDR3 loop spans 15 amino acids. The variable domain in full, completed from reference TRBV5-6 and TRBJ2-1, reads DAGVTQSPTHLIKTRGQQVTLRCSPKSGHDTVSWYQQALGQGPQFIFQYYEEEERQRGNFPDRFSGHQFPNYSSELNVNALLLGDSALYLCASSLVGSNYNEQFFGPGTRLTVL.

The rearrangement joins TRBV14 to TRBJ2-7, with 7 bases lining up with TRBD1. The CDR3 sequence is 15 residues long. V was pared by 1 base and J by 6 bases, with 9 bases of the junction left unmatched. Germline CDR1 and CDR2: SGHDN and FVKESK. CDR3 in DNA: TGTGCCAGCAGCCAAGCCCCTCAGGGGGTACGCGAGCAGTACTTC. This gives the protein CASSQAPQGVREQYF.

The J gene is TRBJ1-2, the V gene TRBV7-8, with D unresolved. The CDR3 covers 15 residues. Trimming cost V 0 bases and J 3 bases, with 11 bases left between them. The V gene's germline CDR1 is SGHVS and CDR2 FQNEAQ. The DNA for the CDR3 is TGTGCCAGCAGCTTAGCTATAGGGCCCTACTATGGCTACACCTTC. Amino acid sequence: CASSLAIGPYYGYTF. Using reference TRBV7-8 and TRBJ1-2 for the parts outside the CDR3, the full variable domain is GAGVSQSPRYKVAKRGQDVALRCDPISGHVSLFWYQQALGQGPEFLTYFQNEAQLDKSGLPSDRFFAERPEGSVSTLKIQRTQQEDSAVYLCASSLAIGPYYGYTFGSGTRLTVV.

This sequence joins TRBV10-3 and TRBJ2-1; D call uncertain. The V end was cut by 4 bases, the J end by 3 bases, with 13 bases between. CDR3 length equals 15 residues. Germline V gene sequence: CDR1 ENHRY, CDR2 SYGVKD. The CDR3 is CAISGGEIFYNEQFF. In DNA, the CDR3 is TGTGCCATCAGTGGAGGAGAAATTTTCTACAATGAGCAGTTCTTC.

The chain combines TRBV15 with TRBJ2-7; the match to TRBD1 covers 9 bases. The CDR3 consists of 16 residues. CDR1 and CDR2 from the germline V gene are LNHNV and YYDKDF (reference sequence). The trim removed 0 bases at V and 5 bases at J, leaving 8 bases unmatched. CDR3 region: CATSRDPGTGLDEQYF. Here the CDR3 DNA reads TGTGCCACCAGCAGAGATCCCGGGACAGGGTTAGACGAGCAGTACTTC.

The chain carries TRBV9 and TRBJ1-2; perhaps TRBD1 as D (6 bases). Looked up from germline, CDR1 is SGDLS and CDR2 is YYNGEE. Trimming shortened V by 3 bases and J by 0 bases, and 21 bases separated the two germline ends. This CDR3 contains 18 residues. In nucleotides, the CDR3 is TGTGCCAGCAGCGGGGGGGGCTCCGTGGGCCCTGCTAACTATGGCTACACCTTC. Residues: CASSGGGSVGPANYGYTF.

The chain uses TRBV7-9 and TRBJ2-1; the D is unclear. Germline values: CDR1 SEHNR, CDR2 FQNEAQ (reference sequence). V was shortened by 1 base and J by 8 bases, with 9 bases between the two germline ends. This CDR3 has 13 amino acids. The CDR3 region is CASSLESSDEQFF. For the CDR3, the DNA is TGTGCCAGCAGCTTAGAGAGTAGTGATGAGCAGTTCTTC.

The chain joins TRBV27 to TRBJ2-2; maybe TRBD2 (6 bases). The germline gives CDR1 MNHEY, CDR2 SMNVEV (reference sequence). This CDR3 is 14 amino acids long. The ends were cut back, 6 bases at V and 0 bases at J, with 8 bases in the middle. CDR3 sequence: CASSRGSNTGELFF. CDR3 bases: TGTGCCAGCAGCCGGGGGTCGAACACCGGGGAGCTGTTTTTT.

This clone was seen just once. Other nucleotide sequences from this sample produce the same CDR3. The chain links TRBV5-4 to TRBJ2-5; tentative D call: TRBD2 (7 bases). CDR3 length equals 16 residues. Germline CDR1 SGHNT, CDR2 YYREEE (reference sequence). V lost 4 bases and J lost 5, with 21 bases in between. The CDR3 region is CASSEGGGGAAETQYF. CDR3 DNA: TGTGCCAGCAGCGAAGGGGGAGGGGGGGCTGCCGAGACCCAGTACTTC.

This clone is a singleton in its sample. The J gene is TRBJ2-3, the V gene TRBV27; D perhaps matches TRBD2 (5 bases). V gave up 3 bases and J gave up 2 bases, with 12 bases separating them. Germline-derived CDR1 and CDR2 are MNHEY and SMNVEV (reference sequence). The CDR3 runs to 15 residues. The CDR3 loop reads CASSFFGGLTDTQYF. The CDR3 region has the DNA TGTGCCAGCAGTTTTTTTGGAGGCCTCACAGATACGCAGTATTTT.

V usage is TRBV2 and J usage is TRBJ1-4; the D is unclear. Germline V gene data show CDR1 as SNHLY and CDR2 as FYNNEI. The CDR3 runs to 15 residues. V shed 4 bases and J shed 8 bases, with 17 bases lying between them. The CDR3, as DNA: TGTGCCAGCAGTGCTGGGCGATTTTCTGGAGAAAAACTGTTTTTT. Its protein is CASSAGRFSGEKLFF.

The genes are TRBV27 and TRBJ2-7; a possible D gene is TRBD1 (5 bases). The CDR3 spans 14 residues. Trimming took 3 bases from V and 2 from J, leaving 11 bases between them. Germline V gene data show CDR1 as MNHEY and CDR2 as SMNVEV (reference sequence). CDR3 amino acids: CASSFAGFTYEQYF. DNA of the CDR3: TGTGCCAGCAGTTTTGCAGGGTTCACCTACGAGCAGTACTTC.